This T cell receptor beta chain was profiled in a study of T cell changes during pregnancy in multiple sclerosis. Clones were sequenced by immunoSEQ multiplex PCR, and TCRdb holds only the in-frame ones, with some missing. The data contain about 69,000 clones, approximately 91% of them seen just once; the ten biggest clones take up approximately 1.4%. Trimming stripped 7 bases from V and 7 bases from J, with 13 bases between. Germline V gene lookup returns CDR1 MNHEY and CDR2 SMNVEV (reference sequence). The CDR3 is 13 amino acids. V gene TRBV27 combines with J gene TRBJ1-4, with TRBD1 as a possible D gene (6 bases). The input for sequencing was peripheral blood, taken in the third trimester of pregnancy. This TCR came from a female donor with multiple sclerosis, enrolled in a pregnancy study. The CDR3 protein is CASNYMTGEKLFF. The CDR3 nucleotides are TGTGCCAGCAATTACATGACAGGTGAAAAACTGTTTTTT.